The 32 T cell receptor beta chains below come from one sample, sequenced in a study of post-analysis software for immune sequencing data. The antigens of these receptors remain unknown. Points from the study as a whole: Patients carried a handful of TRBV segments more frequently than controls did, and TRBV5-6, TRBV5-1 and TRBV20-1 were among them.

Unique molecular identifiers were present in the TCR beta cDNA libraries. TCRdb passed the PCR reads through MiXCR, listing each CDR3 protein once. Of about 460,000 distinct CDR3 sequences listed, under 55% are singletons. Source material: blood. The receptors here all came from a girl aged 10 to 17 with multiple sclerosis.

In regard to this clonotype: A clone one base away is much larger, so this may be a read error. Because the CDR3's place on the DNA is in doubt, the DNA is left out and the CDR3 is given as listed by TCRdb. This chain connects TRBV29-1 to TRBJ2-4; no check of the table's D call, TRBD1, against the DNA was made. A total of 15 residues make up the CDR3, ends included. In germline, CDR1 is SQVTM, CDR2 ANQGSEA. This CDR3 reads CSVGTGAGGKNIQDF.

This sequence joins TRBV2 and TRBJ2-7, with 8 bases lining up with TRBD2. Germline V gene lookup returns CDR1 SNHLY and CDR2 FYNNEI. The CDR3 consists of 14 residues. V trimming: 8 bases; J trimming: 3 bases; junction bases outside the gene matches: 9. This CDR3 is CASLGVAGYYEQYF. The CDR3 DNA reads TGTGCCAGCCTAGGCGTAGCGGGATACTACGAGCAGTACTTC.

There are a few counts of this clonotype. This chain links TRBV20-1 with TRBJ2-6; no clear D gene. With 6 bases removed from V and 0 bases from J, the gap between germline ends came to 9 bases. The CDR3 runs to 14 residues. From germline, CDR1 is DFQATT and CDR2 SNEGSKA (reference sequence). CDR3: CSAKESSGANVLTF. The CDR3 DNA follows: TGCAGTGCGAAGGAGAGCTCTGGGGCCAACGTCCTGACTTTC.

This clonotype appeared many times. The chain has TRBV29-1 and TRBJ2-7; 7 bases align to TRBD1. Trimming took 0 bases from V and 3 from J; bases not matched to a gene: 8. The CDR3 contains 15 residues. The germline gives CDR1 SQVTM, CDR2 ANQGSEA. The CDR3 nucleotides are TGCAGCGTTGAAGATCCCGAGACAGGGCTCTACGAGCAGTACTTC. Its protein is CSVEDPETGLYEQYF.

This clonotype appeared a few times. The chain joins TRBV14 to TRBJ2-7; D gene uncertain. Matching the DNA end better, TRBJ2-5 makes the J call doubtful. The CDR3 runs 13 residues. Germline V CDR1 and CDR2: SGHDN, FVKESK. CDR3: CASSVRRPETQYF. CDR3 nucleotides: TGTGCCAGCAGCGTCAGACGGCCAGAGACCCAGTACTTC.

This chain connects TRBV2 to TRBJ2-3; possible D gene TRBD1, 5 bases. CDR3 length: 13 amino acids. Looked up from germline, CDR1 is SNHLY and CDR2 is FYNNEI. The V end lost 8 bases, the J end lost 2 bases, and 11 bases lay between the germline ends. CDR3 loop: CASFQGTTDTQYF. CDR3 sequence (DNA): TGTGCCAGCTTCCAGGGAACCACAGATACGCAGTATTTT.

The CDR3 reads CASSPGDNEQFF. The CDR3 coding sequence is TGCGCCAGCAGTCCAGGAGACAATGAGCAGTTCTTC. The rearrangement uses TRBV5-1 and TRBJ2-1, with D unclear. CDR1 SGHRS and CDR2 YFSETQ come from the germline V gene. Deletions cut 5 bases from V and 5 bases from J, with 8 bases between. The CDR3 runs to 12 residues. The full variable domain, its missing parts supplied by reference TRBV5-1 and TRBJ2-1, is KAGVTQTPRYLIKTRGQQVTLSCSPISGHRSVSWYQQTPGQGLQFLFEYFSETQRNKGNFPGRFSGRQFSNSRSEMNVSTLELGDSALYLCASSPGDNEQFFGPGTRLTVL.

This clonotype has more than one count but fewer than ten. The chain uses TRBV29-1 and TRBJ2-1, with D possibly matching TRBD2 (6 bases). This CDR3 is built from 12 residues. Trimming removed 7 bases from V and 5 bases from J, with 12 bases in between. In germline, CDR1 is SQVTM, CDR2 ANQGSEA. CDR3: CSARWGDNEQFF. The CDR3 coding sequence is TGCAGCGCGCGGTGGGGGGACAATGAGCAGTTCTTC.

CDR3 bases: TGCAGCGTCGAAAGGACAGGGTTCCCCTACGAGCAGTACTTC. As protein: CSVERTGFPYEQYF. The chain recombines TRBV29-1 with TRBJ2-4; 8 bases line up with TRBD1. Matching the DNA end better, TRBJ2-7 makes the J call doubtful. The CDR3 length is 14 residues. Germline V lookup: CDR1 SQVTM, CDR2 ANQGSEA.

Of note for this clonotype: An end of the junction does not agree with germline; a read error may underlie this. The V call is TRBV29-1, the J call TRBJ1-4; 8 nucleotides agree with TRBD1. Germline V CDR1 and CDR2: SQVTM, ANQGSEA. This CDR3 has 15 residues. CDR3 sequence (DNA): TGCAGTGTTGCGAGGACAGGGAACCATAATGAAAAACTGTTTTTT. Amino acid sequence: CSVARTGNHNEKLFF.

The V call is TRBV4-3, the J call TRBJ2-7; D unresolved. V lost 0 bases and J lost 7, with 13 bases in between. The CDR3 is made up of 14 amino acids. Germline V CDR1 and CDR2: LGHNA, YSLEER. The CDR3 sequence: CASSQERLNWEQYF. The DNA of the CDR3 is TGCGCCAGCAGCCAAGAGAGACTCAACTGGGAGCAGTACTTC.

CDR3 DNA: TGTGCCAGCAGCCCGTCGGACAGGCGCCAAGAGACCCAGTACTTC. Amino acids: CASSPSDRRQETQYF. The chain recombines TRBV7-2 with TRBJ2-5; TRBD1 agrees at 7 bases. Germline CDR1 is SGHTA and CDR2 is FQGNSA. CDR3 length: 15 amino acids. V was pared by 5 bases and J by 1 base, with 7 bases of the junction left unmatched.

The chain links TRBV25-1 to TRBJ1-1; D is unclear. The V gene lost 0 bases and the J gene lost 5 bases, with 13 bases spanning the gap. CDR3 length: 15 amino acids. Germline V lookup: CDR1 MGHDK, CDR2 SYGVNS. CDR3 in amino acids: CASSEYRGVGTEAFF. In DNA, the CDR3 is TGTGCCAGCAGTGAATATCGGGGTGTAGGGACTGAAGCTTTCTTT.

CDR3 in amino acids: CASSLDGTSGTYEQYF. The CDR3 DNA is TGCGCCAGCAGCTTGGACGGGACTAGCGGGACCTACGAGCAGTACTTC. This sequence joins TRBV5-1 and TRBJ2-7; 13 nucleotides line up with TRBD2. V shed 0 bases and J 2 bases; nucleotides not matched to a gene: 2. The germline V gene has CDR1 SGHRS and CDR2 YFSETQ. This CDR3 comprises 16 residues.

This clonotype was counted only a few times. The V call is TRBV9, the J call TRBJ1-2; the D gene is possibly TRBD1 (6 bases). With 0 bases removed from V and 6 bases from J, the gap between germline ends came to 15 bases. This CDR3 region has 15 residues. The V gene's germline CDR1 is SGDLS and CDR2 YYNGEE. The CDR3 protein is CASSVGGRDTHGYTF. The CDR3 DNA follows: TGTGCCAGCAGCGTAGGAGGTCGGGACACCCATGGCTACACCTTC.

The genes are TRBV28 and TRBJ1-1; D is possibly TRBD1 (6 bases). The CDR3 has 14 residues. Trimming removed 5 bases from V and 8 bases from J, with 18 bases in between. CDR1 and CDR2 (germline): MDHEN, SYDVKM. The CDR3 nucleotides are TGTGCCAGCAGTCCACAGGGCAGGCCCACCGAAGCTTTCTTT. Residues: CASSPQGRPTEAFF.

This clonotype has only a few counts. The rearrangement links TRBV5-1 to TRBJ2-5; 13 positions match TRBD2. The CDR3 is 14 residues long. Germline CDR1 is SGHRS and CDR2 is YFSETQ. V gave up 8 bases and J gave up 5 bases; unmatched junction bases: 6. The CDR3 sequence is CASRLAGGGETQYF. The CDR3 coding sequence is TGCGCCAGTCGACTAGCGGGAGGAGGGGAGACCCAGTACTTC.

This clonotype was seen a few times. In DNA form, the CDR3 reads TGTGCCACCGCGGTGGGACTCGGGGAGCAGTACTTC. It codes for CATAVGLGEQYF. The V and J genes are TRBV15 and TRBJ2-7; D is possibly TRBD2 (6 bases). The V and J ends lost 8 bases and 7 bases respectively, with 15 bases between them. The CDR3 consists of 12 residues. Germline values: CDR1 LNHNV, CDR2 YYDKDF (reference sequence). The full variable domain, in which reference TRBV15 and TRBJ2-7 provide the parts outside the CDR3, is DAMVIQNPRYQVTQFGKPVTLSCSQTLNHNVMYWYQQKSSQAPKLLFHYYDKDFNNEADTPDNFQSRRPNTSFCFLDIRSPGLGDTAMYLCATAVGLGEQYFGPGTRLTVT.

The rearrangement links TRBV7-3 to TRBJ1-1, with 8 positions matching TRBD1. Germline V gives CDR1 SGHTA, CDR2 FQGTGA. The CDR3 contains 15 residues. After removal of 6 bases from V and 0 bases from J, the junction contained 6 bases not matched to a gene. The CDR3 DNA reads as TGTGCCAGCAGAAGGGACAGGAACCTGAACACTGAAGCTTTCTTT. Residues: CASRRDRNLNTEAFF.

The rearrangement joins TRBV7-9 to TRBJ2-7; the D gene is possibly TRBD2 (7 bases). CDR1 and CDR2 from the germline V gene are SEHNR and FQNEAQ (reference sequence). The CDR3 extends over 14 amino acids. Trimming shortened V by 5 bases and J by 2 bases, and 13 bases separated the two germline ends. Written as DNA, the CDR3 is TGTGCCAGCAGCAGGGGGGGAGGGCCCTACGAGCAGTACGTC. Translating gives CASSRGGGPYEQYV.

The chain combines TRBV20-1 with TRBJ2-3; D remains unclear. This CDR3 has 12 amino acids. Germline loops: CDR1 DFQATT, CDR2 SNEGSKA (reference sequence). Trimming left V 1 base short and J 4 bases short, with 6 bases between. CDR3 DNA sequence: TGCAGTGCTAGAGTCTCCGCAGATACGCAGTATTTT. This codes for CSARVSADTQYF.

The chain employs TRBV6-6 and TRBJ1-2; possibly TRBD1 for D (5 bases). The CDR3 totals 15 residues. The V end was cut by 8 bases, the J end by 3 bases, with 19 bases between. The germline V gene has CDR1 MNHNY and CDR2 SVGAGI (reference sequence). The CDR3 loop is CASSNSRDLDYGYTF. CDR3 DNA: TGTGCCAGCTCGAACAGCAGGGACTTGGACTATGGCTACACCTTC.

V and J are TRBV29-1 and TRBJ1-1; D remains ambiguous. Germline CDR1 and CDR2: SQVTM and ANQGSEA. The length of the CDR3 is 12 residues. Trimming left V 4 bases short and J 1 base short, with 7 bases between. The CDR3 loop is CSVGSGNTEAFF. Here the CDR3 DNA reads TGCAGCGTTGGGTCGGGGAACACTGAAGCTTTCTTT.

With regard to this clonotype: The junction does not match germline at one end; this may be a read error. This chain connects TRBV5-1 to TRBJ2-7, with TRBD2 matching 8 bases. This CDR3 is 14 amino acids long. Germline CDR1 is SGHRS and CDR2 is YFSETQ. CDR3 sequence reads: CTSSFSGSGYEQYF. CDR3 coding DNA: TGCACCAGCAGCTTCAGCGGGAGTGGCTACGAGCAGTACTTC.

This clonotype was seen more than once but under ten times. The rearrangement links TRBV5-5 to TRBJ2-1; 7 bases fit TRBD2. This CDR3 comprises 16 residues. V lost 4 bases to trimming and J lost 7 bases; unmatched junction nucleotides: 14. Germline V gives CDR1 SGHKS, CDR2 YYEKEE (reference sequence). The CDR3 loop is CASSQSGDRGWNEQFF. CDR3 DNA: TGTGCCAGCAGCCAAAGCGGGGATCGAGGGTGGAATGAGCAGTTCTTC. Combining the CDR3 with reference TRBV5-5 and TRBJ2-1 gives the whole variable domain DAGVTQSPTHLIKTRGQQVTLRCSPISGHKSVSWYQQVLGQGPQFIFQYYEKEERGRGNFPDRFSARQFPNYSSELNVNALLLGDSALYLCASSQSGDRGWNEQFFGPGTRLTVL.

This sequence joins TRBV12-5 and TRBJ2-5, with D maybe TRBD1 (6 bases). The V and J ends lost 6 bases and 1 base respectively, with 9 bases between them. The V gene's germline CDR1 is LGHNT and CDR2 FRNRAP. This CDR3 comprises 13 residues. The CDR3 bases are TGTGCTAGTGGGGGACATGCCCAAGAGACCCAGTACTTC. This sequence encodes CASGGHAQETQYF.

The chain uses TRBV12-3 or TRBV12-4 and TRBJ2-7; 11 nucleotides line up with TRBD1. The end of the DNA fits TRBJ2-1 better, so the J call may be wrong. The CDR3 consists of 15 residues. The CDR3 sequence is CASSTRGQGVYEQFF. CDR3 nucleotides: TGTGCCAGCAGTACGCGGGGACAGGGGGTGTATGAGCAGTTCTTC.

This clonotype was counted between two and nine times. The chain joins TRBV6-2 or TRBV6-3 to TRBJ2-1; possibly TRBD1 for D (5 bases). Germline values: CDR1 MNHEY, CDR2 SVGEGT. Trimming pared 9 bases from V and 7 bases from J, leaving 19 bases between. There are 14 residues in the CDR3. CDR3 protein: CASETGGARNEQFF. The CDR3 DNA is TGTGCCAGTGAAACAGGTGGGGCGCGAAATGAGCAGTTCTTC.

V is TRBV9 and J is TRBJ2-1, with D possibly TRBD2 on 6 matching bases. Deletions cut 3 bases from V and 0 bases from J, with 10 bases between. The CDR3 has 15 amino acids. Germline-derived CDR1 and CDR2 are SGDLS and YYNGEE. The CDR3 loop is CASSGSGGSYNEQFF. The DNA of the CDR3 is TGTGCCAGCAGCGGTAGCGGCGGCTCCTACAATGAGCAGTTCTTC.

This chain uses TRBV21-1 with TRBJ2-4; TRBD1 is the table's D call, not checked against the DNA. TRBV21-1 corresponds to a pseudogene. The CDR3 contains 16 residues. The CDR3: CASSSPLGRGKNIQYF. For the CDR3, the DNA is TGTGCCAGCAGCAGCCCCCTCGGTCGGGGGAAAAACATTCAGTACTTC.

In regard to this clonotype: At one boundary the junction diverges from the germline segment, which might be a read error. V usage is TRBV25-1 and J usage is TRBJ2-1; TRBD2 aligns across 13 bases. Germline CDR1 and CDR2: MGHDK and SYGVNS. This CDR3 has 18 amino acids. The CDR3 here is CASSEWGSTSGRDNERYF. The CDR3 DNA reads as TGTGCCAGCAGTGAATGGGGCAGCACTAGCGGGAGGGATAATGAGCGGTACTTC.

This clonotype has a handful of counts. This sequence joins TRBV20-1 and TRBJ2-1; weak D call: TRBD1 (7 bases). V was trimmed by 2 bases and J by 7 bases, leaving 15 bases between them. CDR1 and CDR2 (germline): DFQATT, SNEGSKA (reference sequence). The length of the CDR3 is 14 residues. The CDR3 region is CSARRTGGVNEQFF. The CDR3 DNA is TGCAGTGCTAGACGGACAGGAGGGGTGAATGAGCAGTTCTTC.